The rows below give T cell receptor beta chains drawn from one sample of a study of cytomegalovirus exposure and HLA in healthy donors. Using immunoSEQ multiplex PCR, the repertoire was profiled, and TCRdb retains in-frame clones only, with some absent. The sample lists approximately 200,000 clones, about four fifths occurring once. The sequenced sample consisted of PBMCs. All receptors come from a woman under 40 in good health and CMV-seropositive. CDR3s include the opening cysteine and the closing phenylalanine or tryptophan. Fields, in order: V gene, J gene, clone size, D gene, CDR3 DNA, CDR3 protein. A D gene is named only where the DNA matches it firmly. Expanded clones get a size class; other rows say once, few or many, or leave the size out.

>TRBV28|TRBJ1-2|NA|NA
TGTGCCAGTACGGGTAAAGCTAACTATGGCTACACCTTC
CASTGKANYGYTF
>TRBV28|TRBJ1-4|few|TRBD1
TGTGCCAGCAGTGCCTCACAGGGGGCGGAGGCTGAAAAACTGTTTTTT
CASSASQGAEAEKLFF
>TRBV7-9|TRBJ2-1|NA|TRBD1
TGTGCCAGCAGCTTAGTCCGACAGGGGAGTGAGCAGTTCTTC
CASSLVRQGSEQFF
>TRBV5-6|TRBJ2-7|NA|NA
TGTGCCAGCAGCTTGGGCGACAGGCGAAAAGATTACGAGCAGTACTTC
CASSLGDRRKDYEQYF
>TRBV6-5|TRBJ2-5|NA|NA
TGTGCCAGCACCCCCGAGGGTCAAGAGACCCAGTACTTC
CASTPEGQETQYF
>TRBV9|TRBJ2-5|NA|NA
TGTGCCAGCAGCGTAGGGGGGGGCGGAGAGACCCAGTACTTC
CASSVGGGGETQYF
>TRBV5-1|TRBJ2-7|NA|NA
TGCGCCAGCAGCTTGGGTGGTGCGGGGACTCTCTACGAGCAGTACTTC
CASSLGGAGTLYEQYF
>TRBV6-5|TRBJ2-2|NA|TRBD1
TGTGCCAGCAACGACAGGGGAGAGACCGGGGAGCTGTTTTTT
CASNDRGETGELFF
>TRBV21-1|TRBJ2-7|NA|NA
TGTGCCAGCAGCTTTGGGTTGACAGGGAGAGGTTGCGAGCAGTACTTC
CASSFGLTGRGCEQYF
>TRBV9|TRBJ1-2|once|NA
TGTGCCAGCAGCGTTACAGGGCGACAGGGCTACACCTTC
CASSVTGRQGYTF
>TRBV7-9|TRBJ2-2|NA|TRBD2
TGTGCCAGCAGCCACGAAGCGGGGGGGAACACCGGGGAGCTGTTTTTT
CASSHEAGGNTGELFF
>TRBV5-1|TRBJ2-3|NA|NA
TGCGCCAGCAGCTTGTCGGATACGCAGTATTTT
CASSLSDTQYF
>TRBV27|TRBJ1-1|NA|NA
TGTGCCAGCAGTCCATTAACCCAGACAGTTATGAACACTGAAGCTTTCTTT
CASSPLTQTVMNTEAFF
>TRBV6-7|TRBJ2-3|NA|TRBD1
TGTGCCAGCCTGGACAGGCACATCGGGTATTTT
CASLDRHIGYF
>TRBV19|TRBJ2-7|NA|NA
TGTGCCAGTAGTACCCGGAGTCTGGACGAGCAGTACTTC
CASSTRSLDEQYF
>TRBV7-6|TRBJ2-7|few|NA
TGTGCCAGCAGCTCCCCCCCATCCGGCGAGCAGTACTTC
CASSSPPSGEQYF
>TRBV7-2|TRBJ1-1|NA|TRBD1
TGTGCCAGCAGTATTGGGACAGGCTCCACTGAAGCTTTCTTT
CASSIGTGSTEAFF
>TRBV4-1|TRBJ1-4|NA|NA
TGCGCCAGCAGCCCGGGGGACGCGGATGAAAAACTGTTTTTT
CASSPGDADEKLFF
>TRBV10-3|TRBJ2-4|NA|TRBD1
TGTGCCATCAGGAACGACAGGGATGAAAACATTCAGTACTTC
CAIRNDRDENIQYF
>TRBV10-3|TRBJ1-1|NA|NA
TGTGCCATCATGGGGGGAGAGAACACTGAAGCTTTCTTT
CAIMGGENTEAFF
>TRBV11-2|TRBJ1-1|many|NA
TGTGCCAGCAGCCAATCCTCGGGGAACACTGAAGCTTTCTTT
CASSQSSGNTEAFF
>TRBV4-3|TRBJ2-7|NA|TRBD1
TGCGCCAGCAGCCAAGTACGGGACAGAGGCTACGAGCAGTACTTC
CASSQVRDRGYEQYF
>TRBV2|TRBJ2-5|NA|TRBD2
TGTGCCAGCACCAGACTAGCGTCCTCACAAGAGACCCAGTACTTC
CASTRLASSQETQYF